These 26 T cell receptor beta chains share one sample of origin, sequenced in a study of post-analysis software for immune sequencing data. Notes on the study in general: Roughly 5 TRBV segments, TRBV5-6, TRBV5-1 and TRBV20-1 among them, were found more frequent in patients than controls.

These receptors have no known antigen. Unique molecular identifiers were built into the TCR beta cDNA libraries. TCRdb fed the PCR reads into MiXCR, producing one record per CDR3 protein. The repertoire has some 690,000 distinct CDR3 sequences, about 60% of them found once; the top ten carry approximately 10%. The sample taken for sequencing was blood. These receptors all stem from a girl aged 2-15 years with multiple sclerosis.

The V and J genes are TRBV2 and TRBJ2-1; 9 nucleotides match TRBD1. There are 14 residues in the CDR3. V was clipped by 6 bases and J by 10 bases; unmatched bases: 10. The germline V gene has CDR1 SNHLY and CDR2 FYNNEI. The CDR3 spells CASSEGQGEGEQFF. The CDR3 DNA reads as TGTGCCAGCAGCGAGGGACAGGGAGAGGGAGAGCAGTTCTTC.

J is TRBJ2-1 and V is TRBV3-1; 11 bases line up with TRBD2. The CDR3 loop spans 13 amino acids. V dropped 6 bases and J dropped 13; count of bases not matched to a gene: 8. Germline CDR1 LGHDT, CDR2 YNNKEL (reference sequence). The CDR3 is CASRETGLAEQFF. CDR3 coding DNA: TGTGCCAGCAGGGAAACGGGACTAGCGGAACAGTTCTTC.

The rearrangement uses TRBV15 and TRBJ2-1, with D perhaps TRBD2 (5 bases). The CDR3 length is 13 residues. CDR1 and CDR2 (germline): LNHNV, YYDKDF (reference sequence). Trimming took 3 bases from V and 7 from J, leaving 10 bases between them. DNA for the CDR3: TGTGCCACCAGCAGGGGTAGCGTTAATGAGCAGTTCTTC. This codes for CATSRGSVNEQFF.

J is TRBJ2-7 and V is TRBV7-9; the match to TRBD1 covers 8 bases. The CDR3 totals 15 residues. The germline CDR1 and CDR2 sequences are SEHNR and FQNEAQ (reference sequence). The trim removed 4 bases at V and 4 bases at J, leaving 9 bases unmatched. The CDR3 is CASSSRQGMMYEQYF. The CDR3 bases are TGTGCCAGCAGCTCCCGACAGGGGATGATGTACGAGCAGTACTTC.

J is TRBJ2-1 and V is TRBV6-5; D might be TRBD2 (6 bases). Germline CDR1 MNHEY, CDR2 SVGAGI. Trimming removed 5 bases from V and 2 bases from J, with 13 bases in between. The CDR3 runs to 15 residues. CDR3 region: CASSASAGTYNEQFF. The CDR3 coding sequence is TGTGCCAGCAGTGCTAGCGCCGGAACCTACAATGAGCAGTTCTTC.

CDR3 loop: CASTWGPGNEQFF. The CDR3 DNA reads TGTGCCAGCACGTGGGGGCCAGGTAATGAGCAGTTCTTC. This chain uses TRBV6-5 with TRBJ2-1; weak D call: TRBD1 (6 bases). V lost 7 bases, J lost 7 bases, and 14 bases lay in between. CDR1 and CDR2 from the germline V gene are MNHEY and SVGAGI. The CDR3 length is 13 residues.

In DNA, the CDR3 is TGCAGCGCCTTCCCGGGACTAGCGGGGGGCCGTTTGAGCACAGATACGCAGTATTTT. It translates to CSAFPGLAGGRLSTDTQYF. J is TRBJ2-3 and V is TRBV29-1; 15 bases match TRBD2. This CDR3 has 19 amino acids. J lost 0 bases, V lost 7 bases, and 14 bases had no gene match. Germline-derived CDR1 and CDR2 are SQVTM and ANQGSEA.

The CDR3 region has the DNA TGTGCCAGCAGTAAGAGGCGAGGGCCGTATACCGGGGAGCTGTTTTTT. It yields the protein CASSKRRGPYTGELFF. The chain is built from TRBV12-3 or TRBV12-4 and TRBJ2-2; D possibly corresponds to TRBD2 (5 bases). This CDR3 has 16 residues. V was clipped by 5 bases and J by 5 bases, with 18 bases between them.

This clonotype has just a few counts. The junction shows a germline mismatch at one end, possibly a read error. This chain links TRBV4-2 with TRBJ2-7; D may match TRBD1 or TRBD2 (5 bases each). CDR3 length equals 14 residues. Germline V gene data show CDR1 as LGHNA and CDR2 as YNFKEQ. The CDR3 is CASNQDRGAYEQYF. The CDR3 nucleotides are TGTGCCAGCAACCAAGATAGAGGGGCCTACGAGCAGTACTTC.

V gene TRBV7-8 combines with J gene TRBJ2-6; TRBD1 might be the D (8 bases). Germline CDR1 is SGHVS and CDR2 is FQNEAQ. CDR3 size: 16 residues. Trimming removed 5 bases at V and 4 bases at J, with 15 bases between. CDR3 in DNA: TGTGCCAGCAGCAGACAGGGGAGGGGGGGGGCCAACGTCCTGACTTTC. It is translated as CASSRQGRGGANVLTF.

The CDR3 DNA reads as TGTGCCAGCAGCCGAAGACTAGCGGGGGGGATGTACAATGAGCAGTTCTTC. Its translation: CASSRRLAGGMYNEQFF. The rearrangement uses TRBV3-1 and TRBJ2-1, with 14 bases that match TRBD2. The germline gives CDR1 LGHDT, CDR2 YNNKEL (reference sequence). The CDR3 has 17 residues. With 4 bases clipped from V and 4 bases from J, the junction kept 6 bases outside the gene matches.

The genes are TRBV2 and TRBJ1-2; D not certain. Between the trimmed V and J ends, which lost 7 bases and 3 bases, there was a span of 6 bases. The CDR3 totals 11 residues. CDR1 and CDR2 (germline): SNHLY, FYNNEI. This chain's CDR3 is CASKAYYGYTF. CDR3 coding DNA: TGTGCCAGCAAGGCTTACTATGGCTACACCTTC.

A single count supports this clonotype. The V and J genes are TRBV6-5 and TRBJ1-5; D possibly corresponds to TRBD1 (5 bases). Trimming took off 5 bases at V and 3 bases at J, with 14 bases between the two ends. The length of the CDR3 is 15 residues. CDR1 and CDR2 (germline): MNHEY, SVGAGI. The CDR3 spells CASSPVLGANQPQHF. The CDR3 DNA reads TGTGCCAGCAGTCCGGTCCTAGGGGCCAATCAGCCCCAGCATTTT.

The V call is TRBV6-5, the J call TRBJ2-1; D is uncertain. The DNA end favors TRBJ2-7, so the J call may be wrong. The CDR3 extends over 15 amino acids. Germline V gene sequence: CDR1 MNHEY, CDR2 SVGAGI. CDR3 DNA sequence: TGTGCCAGCAGTTACTCGGGATCCCGCTGGGACGAGCAGTACTTC. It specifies CASSYSGSRWDEQYF.

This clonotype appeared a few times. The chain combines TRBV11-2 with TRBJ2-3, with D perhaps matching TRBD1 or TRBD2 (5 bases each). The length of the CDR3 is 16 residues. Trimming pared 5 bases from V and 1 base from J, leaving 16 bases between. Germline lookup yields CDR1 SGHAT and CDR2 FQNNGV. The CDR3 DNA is TGTGCCAGCAGCCGCCGGGACGGAAAAGGCACAGATACGCAGTATTTT. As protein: CASSRRDGKGTDTQYF.

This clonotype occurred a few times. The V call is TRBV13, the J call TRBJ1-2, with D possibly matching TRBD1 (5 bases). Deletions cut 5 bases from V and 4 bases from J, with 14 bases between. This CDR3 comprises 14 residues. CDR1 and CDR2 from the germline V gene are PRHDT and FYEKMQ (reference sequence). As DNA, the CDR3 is TGTGCCAGCAGCCCCGCCGGGGGAGGCTATGGCTACACCTTC. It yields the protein CASSPAGGGYGYTF.

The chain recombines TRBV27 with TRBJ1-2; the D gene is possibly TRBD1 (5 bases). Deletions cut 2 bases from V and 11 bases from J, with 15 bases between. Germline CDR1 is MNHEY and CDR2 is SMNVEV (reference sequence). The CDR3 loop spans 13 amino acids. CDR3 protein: CASSLTGREPYTF. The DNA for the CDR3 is TGTGCCAGCAGTTTAACGGGACGGGAACCTTACACCTTC.

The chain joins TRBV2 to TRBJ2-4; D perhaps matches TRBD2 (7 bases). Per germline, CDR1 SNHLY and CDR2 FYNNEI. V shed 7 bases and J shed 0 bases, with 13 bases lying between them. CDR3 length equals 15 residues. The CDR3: CASTLGGLAKNIQYF. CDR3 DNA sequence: TGTGCCAGCACTCTGGGGGGGCTAGCCAAAAACATTCAGTACTTC. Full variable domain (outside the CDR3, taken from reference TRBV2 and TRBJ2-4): EPEVTQTPSHQVTQMGQEVILRCVPISNHLYFYWYRQILGQKVEFLVSFYNNEISEKSEIFDDQFSVERPDGSNFTLKIRSTKLEDSAMYFCASTLGGLAKNIQYFGAGTRLSVL.

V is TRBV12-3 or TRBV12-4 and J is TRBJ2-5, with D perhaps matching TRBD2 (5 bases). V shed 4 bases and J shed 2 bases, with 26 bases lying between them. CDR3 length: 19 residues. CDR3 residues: CASSSPGSSWRVGQETQYF. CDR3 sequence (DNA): TGTGCCAGCAGTTCACCGGGGTCCTCCTGGCGGGTGGGACAAGAGACCCAGTACTTC.

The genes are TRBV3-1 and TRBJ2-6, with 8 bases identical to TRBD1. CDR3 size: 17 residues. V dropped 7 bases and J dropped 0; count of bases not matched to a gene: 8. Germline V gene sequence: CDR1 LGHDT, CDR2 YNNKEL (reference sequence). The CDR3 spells CASTRTGIPSGANVLTF. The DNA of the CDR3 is TGTGCCAGCACCCGGACAGGGATCCCCTCTGGGGCCAACGTCCTGACTTTC.

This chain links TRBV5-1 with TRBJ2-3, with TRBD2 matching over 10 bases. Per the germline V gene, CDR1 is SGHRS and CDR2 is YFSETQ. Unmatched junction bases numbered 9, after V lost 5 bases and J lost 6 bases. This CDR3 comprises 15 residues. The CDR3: CASRASGSLEDTQYF. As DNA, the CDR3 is TGCGCCAGCAGAGCTAGCGGGAGCCTTGAGGATACGCAGTATTTT.

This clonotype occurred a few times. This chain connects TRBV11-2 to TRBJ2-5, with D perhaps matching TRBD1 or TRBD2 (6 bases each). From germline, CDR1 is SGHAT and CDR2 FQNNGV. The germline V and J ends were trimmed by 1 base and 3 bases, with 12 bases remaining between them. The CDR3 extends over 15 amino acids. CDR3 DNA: TGTGCCAGCAGCTTAGCCGGGGGCTCTAAAGAGACCCAGTACTTC. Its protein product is CASSLAGGSKETQYF. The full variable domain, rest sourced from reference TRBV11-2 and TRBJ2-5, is EAGVAQSPRYKIIEKRQSVAFWCNPISGHATLYWYQQILGQGPKLLIQFQNNGVVDDSQLPKDRFSAERLKGVDSTLKIQPAKLEDSAVYLCASSLAGGSKETQYFGPGTRLLVL.

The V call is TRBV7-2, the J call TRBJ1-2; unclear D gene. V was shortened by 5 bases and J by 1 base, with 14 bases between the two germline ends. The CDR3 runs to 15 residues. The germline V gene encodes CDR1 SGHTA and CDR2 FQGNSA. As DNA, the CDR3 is TGTGCCAGCAGCCAAGTCCGGGCGAATAACTATGGCTACACCTTC. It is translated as CASSQVRANNYGYTF. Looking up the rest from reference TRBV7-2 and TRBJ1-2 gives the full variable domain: GAGVSQSPSNKVTEKGKDVELRCDPISGHTALYWYRQSLGQGLEFLIYFQGNSAPDKSGLPSDRFSAERTGGSVSTLTIQRTQQEDSAVYLCASSQVRANNYGYTFGSGTRLTVV.

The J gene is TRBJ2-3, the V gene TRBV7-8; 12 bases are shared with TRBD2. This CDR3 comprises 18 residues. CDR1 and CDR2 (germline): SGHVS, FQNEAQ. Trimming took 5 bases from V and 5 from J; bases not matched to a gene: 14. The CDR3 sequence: CASSPRSTSGSMGDTQYF. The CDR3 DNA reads TGTGCCAGCAGCCCCCGATCGACTAGCGGGAGTATGGGAGATACGCAGTATTTT.

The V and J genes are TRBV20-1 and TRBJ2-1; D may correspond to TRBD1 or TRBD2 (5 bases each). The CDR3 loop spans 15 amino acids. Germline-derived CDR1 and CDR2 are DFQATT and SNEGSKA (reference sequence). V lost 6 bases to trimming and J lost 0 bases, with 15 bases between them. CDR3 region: CSAGDLPSSYNEQFF. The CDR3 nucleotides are TGCAGTGCGGGGGACCTCCCGAGCTCCTACAATGAGCAGTTCTTC.

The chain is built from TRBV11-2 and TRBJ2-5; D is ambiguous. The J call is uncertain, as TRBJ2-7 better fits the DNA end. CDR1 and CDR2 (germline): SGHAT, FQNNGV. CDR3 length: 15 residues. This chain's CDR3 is CASSLDKYSLHEQYF. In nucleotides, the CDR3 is TGTGCCAGCAGCTTAGACAAGTATAGTCTCCACGAGCAGTACTTC.